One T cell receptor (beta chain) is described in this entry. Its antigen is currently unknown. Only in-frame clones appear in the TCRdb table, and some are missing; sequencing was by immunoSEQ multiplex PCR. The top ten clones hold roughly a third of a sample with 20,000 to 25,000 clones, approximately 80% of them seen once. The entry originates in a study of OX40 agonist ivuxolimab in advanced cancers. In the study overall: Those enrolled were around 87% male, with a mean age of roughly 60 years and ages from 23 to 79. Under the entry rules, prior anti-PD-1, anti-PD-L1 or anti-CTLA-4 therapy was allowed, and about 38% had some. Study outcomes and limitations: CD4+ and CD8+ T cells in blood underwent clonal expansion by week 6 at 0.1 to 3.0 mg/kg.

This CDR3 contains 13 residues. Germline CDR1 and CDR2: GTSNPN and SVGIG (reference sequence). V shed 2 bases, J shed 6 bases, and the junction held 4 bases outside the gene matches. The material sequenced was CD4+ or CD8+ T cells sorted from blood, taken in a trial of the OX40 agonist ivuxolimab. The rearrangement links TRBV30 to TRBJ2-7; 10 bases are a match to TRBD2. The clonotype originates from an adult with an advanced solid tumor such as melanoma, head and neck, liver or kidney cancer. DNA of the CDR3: TGTGCCTGGAGTAGCGGGAGGGCCGCCGAGCAGTACTTC. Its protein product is CAWSSGRAAEQYF. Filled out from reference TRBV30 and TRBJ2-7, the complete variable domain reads SQTIHQWPATLVQPVGSPLSLECTVEGTSNPNLYWYRQAAGRGLQLLFYSVGIGQISSEVPQNLSASRPQDRQFILSSKKLLLSDSGFYLCAWSSGRAAEQYFGPGTRLTVT.